A single sample gave rise to the 4 T cell receptor beta chains below, sequenced in a study of T cell responses to AZD1222 COVID-19 vaccine. Libraries were prepared by immunoSEQ multiplex PCR; TCRdb keeps only in-frame clonotypes and omits some of them. The data contain some 170,000 clones, around 93% of them singletons. Specimen: peripheral blood, collected 28 days after the second dose of the MenACWY control vaccine. Receptor source: an adult who received the MenACWY meningococcal vaccine as a control.

The rearrangement uses TRBV12-5 and TRBJ1-1; no clear D. CDR3 size: 13 residues. The germline gives CDR1 LGHNT, CDR2 FRNRAP. The V and J ends lost 7 bases and 4 bases respectively, with 13 bases between them. The CDR3 spells CASVPPKRTEAFF. The CDR3 DNA reads TGTGCTAGTGTCCCGCCGAAGCGCACTGAAGCTTTCTTT.

The chain has TRBV7-9 and TRBJ2-5; 8 bases fit TRBD1. Trimming removed 2 bases from V and 0 bases from J; junction bases left unmatched: 2. The CDR3 totals 15 residues. The germline V gene has CDR1 SEHNR and CDR2 FQNEAQ (reference sequence). This CDR3 reads CASSLTDRDQETQYF. CDR3 coding DNA: TGTGCCAGCAGCTTAACGGACAGGGACCAAGAGACCCAGTACTTC.

On this clone: The same CDR3 can be traced to other DNA sequences in this sample. This chain connects TRBV5-1 to TRBJ1-1, with 8 nucleotides matching TRBD1. This CDR3 has 14 residues. The trim removed 2 bases at V and 1 base at J, leaving 1 base unmatched. Germline V lookup: CDR1 SGHRS, CDR2 YFSETQ. The CDR3 DNA reads as TGCGCCAGCAGCTTACAGGGGGGGAACACTGAAGCTTTCTTT. Amino acid sequence: CASSLQGGNTEAFF.

The rearrangement uses TRBV7-9 and TRBJ1-3; TRBD1 matches at 7 bases. The V gene end was trimmed by 5 bases and the J gene end by 4 bases; junction bases not matched to a gene: 11. This CDR3 has 16 amino acids. Germline CDR1 and CDR2: SEHNR and FQNEAQ (reference sequence). The CDR3 spells CASSPTSTGLGNTIYF. The CDR3 DNA is TGTGCCAGCAGCCCGACCTCGACAGGGTTAGGAAACACCATATATTTT.